Listed below are T cell receptor beta chains from one sample, sequenced in a study of response to subunit inactivated influenza vaccine. A single record per CDR3 protein comes from TCRdb applying MiXCR to the RT-PCR reads. Of approximately 500,000 distinct CDR3 sequences in the sample, 13% were seen once. This material consisted of PBMCs from blood, taken roughly 48 days after vaccination. The receptors were gathered from a man in his fifties or sixties who received an inactivated influenza vaccine. CDR3s include the opening cysteine and the closing phenylalanine or tryptophan. The D gene is left open where the match is weak. For some rows the clone size is stated as once, few or many, or as a class when expanded; others skip it.

>TRBV4-2|NA|NA|TRBJ2-1
CASSQDSYRGEQFF
TGTGCCAGCAGCCAAGATTCCTACCGTGGTGAGCAGTTCTTC
>TRBV9|many|TRBD2|TRBJ2-1
CASSVVAGFYNEQFF
TGTGCCAGCAGCGTAGTAGCGGGGTTCTACAATGAGCAGTTCTTC
>TRBV10-3|NA|NA|TRBJ1-4
CAISEGPTNEKLFF
TGTGCCATCAGTGAGGGGCCAACTAATGAAAAACTGTTTTTT
>TRBV7-9|NA|NA|TRBJ2-7
CASSGSSSYEQYF
TGTGCCAGCAGTGGCAGTTCCTCCTACGAGCAGTACTTC
>TRBV7-9|few|TRBD1|TRBJ1-2
CASSFLTGRGYTF
TGTGCCAGCAGCTTCCTGACAGGGCGCGGCTACACCTTC
>TRBV20-1|NA|NA|TRBJ2-1
CSAREPGGSYNEQFF
TGCAGTGCTAGAGAACCGGGTGGGTCCTACAATGAGCAGTTCTTC
>TRBV21-1|few|NA|TRBJ2-7
CAGQLAGGSYEQYF
TGTGCCGGTCAACTAGCGGGAGGGTCCTACGAGCAGTACTTC
>TRBV5-1|few|NA|TRBJ2-7
CASSPIPASYEQYF
TGCGCCAGCAGCCCCATTCCAGCCTCCTACGAGCAGTACTTC
>TRBV29-1|many|TRBD1|TRBJ2-3
CSERQGGADTQYF
TGCAGCGAACGACAGGGTGGAGCAGATACGCAGTATTTT
>TRBV28|many|TRBD2|TRBJ2-1
CASSHPQTNEREDGNEQFF
TGTGCCAGCAGTCATCCCCAAACCAATGAGCGGGAGGATGGGAATGAGCAGTTCTTC
>TRBV20-1|many|NA|TRBJ1-3
CSAPGRGAGNTIYF
TGCAGTGCGCCGGGACGGGGGGCTGGAAACACCATATATTTT
>TRBV9|NA|NA|TRBJ2-5
CASSAHDSQETQYF
TGTGCCAGCAGCGCCCACGACTCACAAGAGACCCAGTACTTC
>TRBV28|few|TRBD1|TRBJ2-5
CASSFQGALGF
TGTGCCAGCAGTTTTCAGGGGGCCCTAGGGTTC
>TRBV7-2|few|NA|TRBJ1-1
CASSWGSGSTEAFF
TGTGCCAGCAGCTGGGGCAGCGGCAGCACTGAAGCTTTCTTT
>TRBV5-1|few|TRBD1|TRBJ2-7
CASSLNPGTGGYEQYF
TGCGCCAGCAGCCTAAACCCCGGGACAGGGGGTTACGAGCAGTACTTC
>TRBV7-9|NA|NA|TRBJ2-1
CASSFVDEQFF
TGTGCCAGCAGCTTCGTCGATGAGCAGTTCTTC
>TRBV7-9|few|TRBD1|TRBJ1-3
CASSHTGGLSGNTIYF
TGTGCCAGCAGCCATACAGGGGGCCTCTCTGGAAACACCATATATTTT
>TRBV12-3/TRBV12-4|few|TRBD1|TRBJ2-3
CASSPGTELRDTQYF
TGTGCCAGCAGTCCCGGGACAGAATTGAGAGATACGCAGTATTTT
>TRBV6-2/TRBV6-3|NA|TRBD2|TRBJ2-7
CASGLAGGPYEQYF
TGTGCCTCGGGGCTAGCGGGAGGGCCCTACGAGCAGTACTTC
>TRBV28|few|TRBD1|TRBJ2-7
CASSLRQGSGYEQYF
TGTGCCAGCAGCCTACGACAGGGTTCGGGCTACGAGCAGTACTTC
>TRBV7-2|NA|TRBD1|TRBJ2-5
CASSTRTEGATQYF
TGTGCCAGCAGCACCCGGACAGAGGGGGCGACCCAGTACTTC
>TRBV5-6|few|NA|TRBJ2-5
CASSLVGRAGGKETQYF
TGTGCCAGCAGCTTGGTGGGCAGGGCTGGCGGTAAGGAGACCCAGTACTTC
>TRBV20-1|few|NA|TRBJ2-5
CSASDLKQETQYF
TGCAGTGCTAGTGATCTGAAACAAGAGACCCAGTACTTC
>TRBV7-9|few|TRBD2|TRBJ2-1
CASSLGGTRIWREQFF
TGTGCCAGCAGCTTAGGGGGGACTAGGATTTGGCGTGAGCAGTTCTTC
>TRBV29-1|NA|NA|TRBJ2-5
CSVEDGTDRGGTQYF
TGCAGCGTTGAAGATGGGACAGACCGCGGGGGGACCCAGTACTTC
>TRBV6-2/TRBV6-3|NA|NA|TRBJ2-1
CASSYAQVGVEQFF
TGTGCCAGCAGTTATGCACAGGTGGGAGTGGAGCAGTTCTTC
>TRBV10-3|few|NA|TRBJ2-1
CAISELADNEQFF
TGTGCCATCAGTGAACTAGCCGACAATGAGCAGTTCTTC
>TRBV29-1|few|NA|TRBJ2-1
CSVLLRKRRIYNEQFF
TGCAGCGTCTTATTACGGAAGCGCAGAATCTACAATGAGCAGTTCTTC
>TRBV7-6|few|TRBD1|TRBJ2-7
CASTMGQFYEQYF
TGTGCCAGCACCATGGGACAGTTCTACGAGCAGTACTTC
>TRBV7-9|few|NA|TRBJ2-7
CASSLLGQPGNEQYF
TGTGCCAGCAGCCTATTAGGACAGCCAGGGAACGAGCAGTACTTC
>TRBV10-3|few|TRBD2|TRBJ2-1
CAISDSGKFYNEQFF
TGTGCCATCAGTGATAGCGGGAAGTTCTACAATGAGCAGTTCTTC
>TRBV12-3/TRBV12-4|many|NA|TRBJ2-1
CASSQGGEQFF
TGTGCCAGCAGCCAAGGCGGAGAGCAGTTCTTC
>TRBV20-1|many|TRBD1|TRBJ2-3
CSAEGGAGTDTQYF
TGCAGTGCGGAAGGGGGCGCGGGCACAGATACGCAGTATTTT
>TRBV6-2/TRBV6-3|NA|TRBD2|TRBJ2-7
CASKGSSGKSYEQYF
TGTGCCAGCAAAGGTTCTAGCGGAAAATCCTACGAGCAGTACTTC
>TRBV27|NA|NA|TRBJ2-1
CAITTGDQSSYNEQFF
TGTGCCATCACGACCGGGGACCAAAGCTCCTACAATGAGCAGTTCTTC
>TRBV5-5|NA|NA|TRBJ2-1
CASSFFDSQNEQFF
TGTGCCAGCAGCTTTTTCGACAGCCAGAATGAGCAGTTCTTC
>TRBV9|NA|NA|TRBJ1-6
CASRYRDDSPLHF
TGTGCCAGCAGGTACAGGGACGATTCACCCCTCCACTTT
>TRBV12-3/TRBV12-4|NA|TRBD1|TRBJ2-7
CASSLGGTGSSYEQYF
TGTGCCAGCAGTTTAGGGGGGACAGGGTCCTCCTACGAGCAGTACTTC
>TRBV12-3/TRBV12-4|many|TRBD2|TRBJ2-3
CASRAGGSTDTQYF
TGTGCCAGCAGGGCGGGGGGCAGCACAGATACGCAGTATTTT
>TRBV6-2/TRBV6-3|NA|NA|TRBJ2-5
CASSYSKWGTQYF
TGTGCCAGCAGTTATTCCAAGTGGGGGACCCAGTACTTC
>TRBV12-3/TRBV12-4|many|TRBD1|TRBJ1-2
CASSLEPRRQGHRGYTF
TGTGCCAGCAGTTTAGAGCCTCGGAGACAGGGCCATAGAGGCTACACCTTC
>TRBV5-6|many|NA|TRBJ2-5
CASSQKVWFQETQYF
TGTGCCAGCAGCCAGAAGGTCTGGTTTCAAGAGACCCAGTACTTC
>TRBV5-6|NA|NA|TRBJ2-4
CASSLVRGGVDKNIQYF
TGTGCCAGCAGCTTAGTGAGAGGGGGGGTAGACAAAAACATTCAGTACTTC
>TRBV7-9|few|TRBD2|TRBJ2-7
CASSWTSGYEQYF
TGTGCCAGCAGTTGGACTAGCGGCTACGAGCAGTACTTC
>TRBV2|NA|NA|TRBJ2-7
CASTRESYEQYF
TGTGCCAGCACGAGGGAATCCTACGAGCAGTACTTC
>TRBV18|NA|TRBD1|TRBJ2-1
CASSPRTGVRTLNEQFF
TGTGCCAGCTCACCCAGGACAGGGGTCCGTACCCTCAATGAGCAGTTCTTC